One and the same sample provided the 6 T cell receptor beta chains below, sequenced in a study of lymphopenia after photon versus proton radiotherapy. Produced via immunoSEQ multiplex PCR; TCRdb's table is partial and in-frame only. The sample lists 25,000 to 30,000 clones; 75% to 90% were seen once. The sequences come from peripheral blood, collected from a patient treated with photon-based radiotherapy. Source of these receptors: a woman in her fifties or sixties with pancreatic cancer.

CDR3 in amino acids: CASKATASSYEQYF. CDR3 in DNA: TGTGCCAGTAAAGCGACCGCGTCATCCTACGAGCAGTACTTC. The genes are TRBV19 and TRBJ2-7; no firm D call. Germline V gene lookup returns CDR1 LNHDA and CDR2 SQIVND (reference sequence). The CDR3 sequence is 14 residues long. V gave up 7 bases and J gave up 1 base, with 14 bases separating them. Supplemented by reference TRBV19 and TRBJ2-7, the full variable domain reads DGGITQSPKYLFRKEGQNVTLSCEQNLNHDAMYWYRQDPGQGLRLIYYSQIVNDFQKGDIAEGYSVSREKKESFPLTVTSAQKNPTAFYLCASKATASSYEQYFGPGTRLTVT.

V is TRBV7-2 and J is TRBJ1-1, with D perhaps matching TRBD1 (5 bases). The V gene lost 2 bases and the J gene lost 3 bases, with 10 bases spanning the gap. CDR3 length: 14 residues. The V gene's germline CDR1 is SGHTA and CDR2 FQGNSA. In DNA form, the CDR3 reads TGTGCCAGCAGCTTAAACCCGACAGACACTGAAGCTTTCTTT. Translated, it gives CASSLNPTDTEAFF.

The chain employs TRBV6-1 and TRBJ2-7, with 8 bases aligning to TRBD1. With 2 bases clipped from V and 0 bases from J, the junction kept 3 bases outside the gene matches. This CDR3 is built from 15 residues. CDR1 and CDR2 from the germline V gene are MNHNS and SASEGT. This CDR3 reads CASSEQGTGSYEQYF. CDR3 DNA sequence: TGTGCCAGCAGTGAACAGGGGACAGGCTCCTACGAGCAGTACTTC.

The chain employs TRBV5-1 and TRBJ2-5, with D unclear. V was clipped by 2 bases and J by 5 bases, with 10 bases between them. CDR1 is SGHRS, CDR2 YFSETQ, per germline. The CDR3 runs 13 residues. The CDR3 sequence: CASSFWVGETQYF. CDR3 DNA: TGCGCCAGCAGCTTCTGGGTAGGGGAGACCCAGTACTTC.

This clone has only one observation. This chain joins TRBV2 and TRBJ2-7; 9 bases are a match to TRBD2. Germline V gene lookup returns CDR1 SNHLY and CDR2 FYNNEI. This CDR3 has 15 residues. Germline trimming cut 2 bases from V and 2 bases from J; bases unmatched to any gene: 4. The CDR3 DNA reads TGTGCCAGCAGTGAAAATGCGGGAGGGACCTACGAGCAGTACTTC. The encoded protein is CASSENAGGTYEQYF.

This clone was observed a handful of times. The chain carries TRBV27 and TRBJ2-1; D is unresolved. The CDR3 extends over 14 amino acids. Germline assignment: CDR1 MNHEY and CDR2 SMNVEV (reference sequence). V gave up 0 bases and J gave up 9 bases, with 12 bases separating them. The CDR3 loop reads CASSLSDNWGEQFF. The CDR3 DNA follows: TGTGCCAGCAGTTTATCAGACAATTGGGGTGAGCAGTTCTTC.